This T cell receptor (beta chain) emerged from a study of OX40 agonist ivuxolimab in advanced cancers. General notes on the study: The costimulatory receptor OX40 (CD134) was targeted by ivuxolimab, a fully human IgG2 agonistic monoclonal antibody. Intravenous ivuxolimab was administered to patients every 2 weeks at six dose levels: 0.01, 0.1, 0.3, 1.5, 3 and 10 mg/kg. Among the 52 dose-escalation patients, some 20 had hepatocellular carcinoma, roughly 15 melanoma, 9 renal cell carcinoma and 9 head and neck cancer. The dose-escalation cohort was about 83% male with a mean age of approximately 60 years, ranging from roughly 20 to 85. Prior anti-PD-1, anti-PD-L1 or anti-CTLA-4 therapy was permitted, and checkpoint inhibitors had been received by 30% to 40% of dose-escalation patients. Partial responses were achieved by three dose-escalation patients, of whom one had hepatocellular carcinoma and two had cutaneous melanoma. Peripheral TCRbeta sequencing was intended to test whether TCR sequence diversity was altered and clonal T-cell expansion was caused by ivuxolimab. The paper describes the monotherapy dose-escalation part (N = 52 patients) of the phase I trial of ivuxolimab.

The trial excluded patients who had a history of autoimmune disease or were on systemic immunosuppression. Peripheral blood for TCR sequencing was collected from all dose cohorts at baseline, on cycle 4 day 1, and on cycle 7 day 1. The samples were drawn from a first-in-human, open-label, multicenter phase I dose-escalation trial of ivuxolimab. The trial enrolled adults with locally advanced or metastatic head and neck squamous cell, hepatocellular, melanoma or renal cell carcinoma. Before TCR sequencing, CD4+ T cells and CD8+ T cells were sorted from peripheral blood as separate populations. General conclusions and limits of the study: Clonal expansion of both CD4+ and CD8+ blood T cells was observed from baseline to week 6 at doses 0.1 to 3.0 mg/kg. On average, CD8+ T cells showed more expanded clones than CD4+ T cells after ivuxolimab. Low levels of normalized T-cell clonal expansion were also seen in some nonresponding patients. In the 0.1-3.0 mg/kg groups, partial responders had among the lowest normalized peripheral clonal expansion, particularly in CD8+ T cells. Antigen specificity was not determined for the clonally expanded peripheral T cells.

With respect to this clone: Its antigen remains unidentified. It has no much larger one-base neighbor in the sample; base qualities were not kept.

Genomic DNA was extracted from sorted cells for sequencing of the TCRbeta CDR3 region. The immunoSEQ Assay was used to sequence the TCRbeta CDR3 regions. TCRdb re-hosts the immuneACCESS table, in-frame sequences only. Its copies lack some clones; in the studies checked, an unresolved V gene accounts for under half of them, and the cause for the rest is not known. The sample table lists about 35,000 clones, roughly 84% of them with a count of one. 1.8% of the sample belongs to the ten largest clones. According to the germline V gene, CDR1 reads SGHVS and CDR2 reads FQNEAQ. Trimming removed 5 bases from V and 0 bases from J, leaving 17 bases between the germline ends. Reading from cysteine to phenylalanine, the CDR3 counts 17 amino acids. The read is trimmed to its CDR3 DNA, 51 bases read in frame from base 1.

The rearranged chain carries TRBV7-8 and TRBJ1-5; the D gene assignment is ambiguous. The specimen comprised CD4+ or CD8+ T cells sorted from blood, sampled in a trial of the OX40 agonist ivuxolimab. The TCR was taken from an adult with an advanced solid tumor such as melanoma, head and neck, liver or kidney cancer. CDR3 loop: CASSPSRAFYSNQPQHF. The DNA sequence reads TGTGCCAGCAGCCCAAGTAGGGCATTTTATAGCAATCAGCCCCAGCATTTT.